This passage covers 5 T cell receptor beta chains from one sample sequenced in a study of blood T cell repertoires in COVID-19. TCRdb's copy holds only in-frame clones and misses some; the assay was immunoSEQ multiplex PCR. Here the sample spans tens of thousands of clones, over 85% being singletons. The source material was peripheral blood. These TCRs come from a human donor in a cohort sampled during active COVID-19.

The chain is built from TRBV12-3 or TRBV12-4 and TRBJ2-5; no definite D call. V was pared by 3 bases and J by 10 bases, with 15 bases between. The CDR3 is made up of 13 amino acids. The CDR3 loop is CASSLSRPYVQYF. The CDR3 nucleotides read TGTGCCAGCAGTTTGTCTAGGCCCTACGTCCAGTACTTC.

V and J are TRBV5-1 and TRBJ1-3; 7 nucleotides align to TRBD1. Per the germline V gene, CDR1 is SGHRS and CDR2 is YFSETQ. There are 16 residues in the CDR3. V shed 4 bases and J 3 bases; nucleotides not matched to a gene: 10. The CDR3 protein is CASSPLGQVGGNTIYF. CDR3 nucleotide sequence: TGCGCCAGCAGCCCTCTCGGACAGGTCGGTGGAAACACCATATATTTT.

The chain couples TRBV7-9 to TRBJ2-5; TRBD2 matches 7 bases. CDR1 SEHNR and CDR2 FQNEAQ come from the germline V gene (reference sequence). There are 18 residues in the CDR3. V lost 5 bases to trimming and J lost 0 bases; unmatched junction nucleotides: 15. The CDR3 is CASSLGDSRGGDQETQYF. DNA of the CDR3: TGTGCCAGCAGCCTAGGGGACTCCCGGGGAGGGGACCAAGAGACCCAGTACTTC. The full variable domain, in which reference TRBV7-9 and TRBJ2-5 provide the parts outside the CDR3, is DTGVSQNPRHKITKRGQNVTFRCDPISEHNRLYWYRQTLGQGPEFLTYFQNEAQLEKSRLLSDRFSAERPKGSFSTLEIQRTEQGDSAMYLCASSLGDSRGGDQETQYFGPGTRLLVL.

The V gene is TRBV9, the J gene TRBJ1-1; 7 positions match TRBD1. Per germline, CDR1 SGDLS and CDR2 YYNGEE. The junction had 5 bases not matched to a gene; V was cut back by 2 bases and J by 4 bases. The CDR3 covers 14 residues. CDR3 in amino acids: CASSVTGVGTEAFF. CDR3 coding DNA: TGTGCCAGCAGCGTCACAGGGGTGGGCACTGAAGCTTTCTTT.

This clone was found once. The J gene is TRBJ2-7, the V gene TRBV3-1 (or the pseudogene TRBV3-2); TRBD1 matches at 8 bases. Germline V CDR1 and CDR2: LGHDT, YNNKEL (reference sequence). After removal of 6 bases from V and 6 bases from J, the junction contained 13 bases not matched to a gene. This CDR3 has 15 residues. The CDR3, as DNA: TGTGCCAGCAGACCAACCGGGACAGGATTTGGCGAGCAGTACTTC. This gives the protein CASRPTGTGFGEQYF.